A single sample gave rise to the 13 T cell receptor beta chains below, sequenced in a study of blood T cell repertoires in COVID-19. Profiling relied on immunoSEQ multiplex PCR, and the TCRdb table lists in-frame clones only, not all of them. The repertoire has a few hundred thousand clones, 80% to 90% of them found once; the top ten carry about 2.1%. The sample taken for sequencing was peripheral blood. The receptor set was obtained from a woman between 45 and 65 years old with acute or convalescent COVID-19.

The CDR3 nucleotides read TGTGCCAGCAGCTCATTAGCGGGATACTCCTACAATGAGCAGTTCTTC. It is translated as CASSSLAGYSYNEQFF. This rearrangement joins TRBV7-2 to TRBJ2-1; 8 nucleotides match TRBD2. The CDR3 length is 16 residues. Trimming cost V 4 bases and J 0 bases; bases outside gene matches: 5. Germline V gene sequence: CDR1 SGHTA, CDR2 FQGNSA.

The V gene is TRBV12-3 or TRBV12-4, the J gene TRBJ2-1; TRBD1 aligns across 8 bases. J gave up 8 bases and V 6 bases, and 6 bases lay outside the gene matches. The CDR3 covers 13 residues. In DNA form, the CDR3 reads TGTGCCAGCAGGCGAGAACAGGGGGATGAGCAGTTCTTC. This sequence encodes CASRREQGDEQFF.

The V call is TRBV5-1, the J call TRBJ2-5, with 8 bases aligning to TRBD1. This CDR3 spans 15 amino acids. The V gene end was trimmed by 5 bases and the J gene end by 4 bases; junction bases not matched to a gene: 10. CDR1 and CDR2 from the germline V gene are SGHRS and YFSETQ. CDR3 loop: CASSPAQGAGETQYF. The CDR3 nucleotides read TGCGCCAGCAGTCCCGCCCAGGGGGCGGGAGAGACCCAGTACTTC.

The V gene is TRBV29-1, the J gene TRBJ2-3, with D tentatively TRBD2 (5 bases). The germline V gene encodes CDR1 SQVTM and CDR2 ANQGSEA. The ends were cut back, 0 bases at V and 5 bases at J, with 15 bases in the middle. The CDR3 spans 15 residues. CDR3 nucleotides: TGCAGCGTTGAAGAAGCAGCAGCGGAGGAAGATACGCAGTATTTT. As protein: CSVEEAAAEEDTQYF.

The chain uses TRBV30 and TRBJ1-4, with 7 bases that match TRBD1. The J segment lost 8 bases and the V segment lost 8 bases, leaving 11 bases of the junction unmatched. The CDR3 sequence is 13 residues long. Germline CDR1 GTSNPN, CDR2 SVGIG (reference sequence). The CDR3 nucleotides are TGTGCCGTTGGAGGGGGCGCTGGGGAAAAACTGTTTTTT. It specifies CAVGGGAGEKLFF.

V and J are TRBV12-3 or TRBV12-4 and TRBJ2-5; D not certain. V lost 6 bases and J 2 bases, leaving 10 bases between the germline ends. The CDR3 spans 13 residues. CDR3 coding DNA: TGTGCCAGCAGATTACGGGTACAAGAGACCCAGTACTTC. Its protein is CASRLRVQETQYF.

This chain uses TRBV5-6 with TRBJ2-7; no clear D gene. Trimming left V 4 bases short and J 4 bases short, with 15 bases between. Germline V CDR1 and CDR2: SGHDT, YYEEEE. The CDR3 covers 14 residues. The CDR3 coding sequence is TGTGCCAGCAGCCCAACTTTACCTTCATACGAGCAGTACTTC. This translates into CASSPTLPSYEQYF.

The CDR3 DNA reads TGTGCCAGCAGTTTCTGGTCCCGGAGGACGAACACTGAAGCTTTCTTT. Protein product: CASSFWSRRTNTEAFF. This chain joins TRBV28 and TRBJ1-1, with no clear D. CDR3 length: 16 amino acids. The V end was cut by 3 bases, the J end by 1 base, with 15 bases between. Germline values: CDR1 MDHEN, CDR2 SYDVKM.

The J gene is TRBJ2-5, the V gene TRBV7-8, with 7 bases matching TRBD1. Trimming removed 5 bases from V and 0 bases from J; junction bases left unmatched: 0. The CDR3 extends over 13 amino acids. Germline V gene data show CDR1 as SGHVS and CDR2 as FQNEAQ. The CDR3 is CASSDRDQETQYF. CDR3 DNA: TGTGCCAGCAGCGACAGGGACCAAGAGACCCAGTACTTC.

The CDR3 is CASSTRKLGLAGVGEQYF. The CDR3, as DNA: TGTGCCAGTAGTACGAGAAAATTAGGACTAGCGGGAGTCGGAGAGCAGTACTTC. The V and J genes are TRBV19 and TRBJ2-7; the match to TRBD2 covers 13 bases. This CDR3 contains 18 residues. The V gene end was trimmed by 4 bases and the J gene end by 7 bases; junction bases not matched to a gene: 16. The germline gives CDR1 LNHDA, CDR2 SQIVND (reference sequence).

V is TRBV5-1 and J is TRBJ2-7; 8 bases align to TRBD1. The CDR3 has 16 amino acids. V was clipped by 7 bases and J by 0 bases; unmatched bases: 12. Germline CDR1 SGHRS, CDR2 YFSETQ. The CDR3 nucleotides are TGCGCCAGCTCAAACCCGACAGGGGCCGGCTCCTACGAGCAGTACTTC. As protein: CASSNPTGAGSYEQYF.

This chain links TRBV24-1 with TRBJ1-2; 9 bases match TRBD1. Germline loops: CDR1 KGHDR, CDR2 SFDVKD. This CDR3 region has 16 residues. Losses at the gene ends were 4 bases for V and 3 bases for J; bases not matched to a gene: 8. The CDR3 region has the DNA TGTGCCACCAGTGAGCCTCTGACAGGGGGAGACTATGGCTACACCTTC. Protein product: CATSEPLTGGDYGYTF.

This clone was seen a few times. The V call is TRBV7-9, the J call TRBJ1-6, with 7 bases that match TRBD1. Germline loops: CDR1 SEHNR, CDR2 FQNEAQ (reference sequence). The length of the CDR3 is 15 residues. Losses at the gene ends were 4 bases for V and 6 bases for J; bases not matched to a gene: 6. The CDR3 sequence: CASSYRDSPNSPLHF. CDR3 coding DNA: TGTGCCAGCAGCTACAGGGACAGCCCTAATTCACCCCTCCACTTT.